This T cell receptor beta chain was recorded in a study of blood T cell repertoires in COVID-19. About the research overall: Spain, Italy and the United States supplied samples that represented acute and convalescent COVID-19.

Germline CDR1 SQVTM, CDR2 ANQGSEA. V was pared by 4 bases and J by 4 bases, with 13 bases between. The CDR3 runs 14 residues. Authors' methods: Estimates of nucleated cell counts were drawn from the amplification of reference gene primers. Sequencing used immunoSEQ multiplex PCR; TCRdb keeps in-frame clones, though not all of them. The V and J calls and the clone size are those of that table, but D and trimming were determined from the DNA. The table has approximately 230,000 clones, about 90% seen once. The clonotype was recovered from an elderly man with acute or convalescent COVID-19. Source material: peripheral blood. The chain joins TRBV29-1 to TRBJ2-2, with a weak D call TRBD2 (5 bases). CDR3 residues: CSVGGPGSTGELFF. The CDR3 bases are TGCAGCGTTGGGGGTCCGGGGTCCACCGGGGAGCTGTTTTTT.